This is a list of T cell receptor beta chains from one sample in a study of cytomegalovirus exposure and HLA in healthy donors. Assay used: immunoSEQ multiplex PCR; TCRdb lists only in-frame clones, some missing. The sample consists of about 120,000 clones, over 70% of them appearing once. The sample taken for sequencing was PBMCs. The source of these receptors is a female donor in good health and CMV-seropositive. CDR3s include the opening cysteine and the closing phenylalanine or tryptophan. A D gene is named only where the DNA matches it firmly. Clone size is stated in some rows and not others, as once, few, many or a class when expanded.

>-|TRBD2|TRBV5-4|TRBJ2-5
CASSPTASGGPGRETQYF
TGTGCCAGCAGCCCAACGGCAAGCGGGGGCCCGGGGAGGGAGACCCAGTACTTC
>-|-|TRBV5-8|TRBJ1-2
CASSFGPSGERGYTF
TGTGCCAGCAGCTTTGGGCCTTCGGGGGAGAGGGGCTACACCTTC
>-|-|TRBV5-8|TRBJ1-1
CASRTLMNTEAFF
TGTGCCAGCAGGACATTGATGAACACTGAAGCTTTCTTT
>few|-|TRBV6-1|TRBJ2-2
CASSRDTTGELFF
TGTGCCAGCAGCCGGGACACTACCGGGGAGCTGTTTTTT
>-|TRBD2|TRBV28|TRBJ2-1
CASRSRAGEYNEQFF
TGTGCCAGCCGCAGTCGGGCGGGGGAATACAATGAGCAGTTCTTC
>-|-|TRBV19|TRBJ2-1
CASSIGAVSSYNEQFF
TGTGCCAGTAGTATAGGGGCAGTCAGCTCCTACAATGAGCAGTTCTTC
>-|-|TRBV28|TRBJ1-5
CASKSTGTQHF
TGTGCCAGCAAGAGCACAGGGACCCAGCATTTT
>-|-|TRBV19|TRBJ1-1
CASSRHFAPKNTEAFF
TGTGCCAGTAGTCGACACTTTGCACCGAAGAACACTGAAGCTTTCTTT
>-|-|TRBV19|TRBJ1-5
CASSPVTSQPQHF
TGTGCCAGTAGCCCAGTAACCTCTCAGCCCCAGCATTTT
>-|-|TRBV4-3|TRBJ1-3
CASSQDRGFSSGNTIYF
TGCGCCAGCAGCCAAGATCGCGGGTTCAGCTCTGGAAACACCATATATTTT
>-|TRBD1|TRBV10-3|TRBJ1-1
CAISATGSGVSFF
TGTGCCATCAGTGCGACAGGGTCCGGAGTTAGTTTCTTT
>-|TRBD2|TRBV5-6|TRBJ2-3
CASSWGQRGRIGTDTQYF
TGTGCCAGCAGCTGGGGTCAGCGGGGGCGGATTGGCACAGATACGCAGTATTTT
>-|-|TRBV5-4|TRBJ2-5
CASSSGRGSVRETQYF
TGTGCCAGCAGCTCCGGTCGGGGTTCGGTGAGAGAGACCCAGTACTTC
>few|-|TRBV6-1|TRBJ1-6
CASSDQSSGDSPLHF
TGTGCCAGCAGTGATCAGAGTTCGGGAGATTCACCCCTCCACTTT
>-|TRBD1|TRBV14|TRBJ2-1
CASSPRDRAYNEQFF
TGTGCCAGCAGCCCCCGGGACAGGGCCTACAATGAGCAGTTCTTC
>-|-|TRBV15|TRBJ1-2
CATSRGPGSGYGYTF
TGTGCCACCAGCAGAGGCCCGGGGTCAGGCTATGGCTACACCTTC
>once|TRBD1|TRBV6-1|TRBJ2-7
CASRDTGAGYEQYF
TGTGCCAGCAGGGACACAGGGGCCGGTTACGAGCAGTACTTC
>-|TRBD1|TRBV5-1|TRBJ2-7
CASSLGPLDRDTLYEQYF
TGCGCCAGCAGCTTGGGACCCTTGGACAGGGACACACTCTACGAGCAGTACTTC
>-|TRBD1|TRBV2|TRBJ1-3
CASSALQGSPGNTIYF
TGTGCCAGCAGCGCACTACAGGGGAGCCCTGGAAACACCATATATTTT
>-|TRBD2|TRBV5-4|TRBJ2-3
CASSLRGGQNTQYF
TGTGCCAGCAGCTTACGGGGGGGGCAAAATACGCAGTATTTT
>-|-|TRBV27|TRBJ2-1
CASSLLGGVGYREQFF
TGTGCCAGCAGTTTATTAGGCGGGGTCGGGTACAGGGAGCAGTTCTTC
>-|TRBD2|TRBV18|TRBJ2-1
CASSLPWAGENEQFF
TGTGCCAGCTCACTCCCCTGGGCGGGGGAAAATGAGCAGTTCTTC
>-|-|TRBV6-1|TRBJ2-5
CASRLYTRDQETQYF
TGTGCCAGCAGGCTCTACACCAGGGATCAAGAGACCCAGTACTTC
>-|-|TRBV27|TRBJ1-1
CASSLQGWNTEAFF
TGTGCCAGCAGTTTACAGGGGTGGAACACTGAAGCTTTCTTT
>-|-|TRBV5-4|TRBJ2-3
CASSLTGVGGDTQYF
TGTGCCAGCAGCTTAACGGGGGTGGGGGGAGATACGCAGTATTTT
>-|TRBD2|TRBV30|TRBJ2-1
CAWSTPRGGRGYNEQFF
TGTGCCTGGTCCACCCCAAGAGGCGGGAGGGGCTACAATGAGCAGTTCTTC
>-|-|TRBV18|TRBJ1-5
CASSDDRRNQPQHF
TGTGCCAGCTCCGATGACAGACGCAATCAGCCCCAGCATTTT
>-|TRBD2|TRBV9|TRBJ2-1
CASSVVGTSGPYNEQFF
TGTGCCAGCAGCGTTGTCGGGACTAGCGGTCCCTACAATGAGCAGTTCTTC
>-|TRBD1|TRBV28|TRBJ2-2
CASKSGGTGELFF
TGTGCCAGCAAGTCAGGGGGCACCGGGGAGCTGTTTTTT
>-|TRBD1|TRBV28|TRBJ2-7
CASSPLGQGSYEQYF
TGTGCCAGCAGTCCCTTGGGACAGGGTTCGTACGAGCAGTACTTC
>-|-|TRBV28|TRBJ2-7
CASRPPDRPSYEQYF
TGTGCCAGCAGACCCCCCGACAGGCCCTCCTACGAGCAGTACTTC
>-|-|TRBV6-1|TRBJ2-7
CASVALLDRIEQYF
TGTGCCAGCGTGGCCCTATTAGACAGGATCGAGCAGTACTTC
>-|TRBD2|TRBV27|TRBJ2-3
CASSLRGTSTGTDTQYF
TGTGCCAGCAGTTTAAGGGGGACTAGCACAGGCACAGATACGCAGTATTTT
>-|-|TRBV4-3|TRBJ2-3
CASSQDGRTRSTDTQYF
TGCGCCAGCAGCCAAGATGGGAGAACCCGTAGCACAGATACGCAGTATTTT